Listed here is a single TCR beta chain. TEMRA cells were enriched by FACS, while CD8+ and CD4+ T cells were obtained through a negative isolation that was performed magnetically. The data derive from a study of CD8 T cells in Susac syndrome. The RNA input was roughly 0.45 to 1 ug, and it was reverse transcribed with random hexamers. Multiplex immunoSEQ PCR targeted 54 Vbeta and 13 Jbeta TCR beta segments. TCRdb fed the immunoSEQ multiplex PCR reads into MiXCR, producing one record per CDR3 protein. The sample records 200,000 or so distinct CDR3 sequences, about 95% being singletons. Deletions cut 5 bases from V and 4 bases from J, with 10 bases between. CDR3 length: 12 amino acids. Germline V gene sequence: CDR1 DFQATT, CDR2 SNEGSKA (reference sequence).

The V and J genes are TRBV20-1 and TRBJ2-3, with D possibly matching TRBD2 (5 bases). Source material: CD4+ T cells from PBMCs. This TCR was sampled from a human donor with multiple sclerosis. The CDR3 nucleotides read TGCAGTGCTCCGCGGGTGGCAGATACGCAGTATTTT. This sequence encodes CSAPRVADTQYF.